This T cell receptor (beta chain) was profiled in a study of T-cell reconstitution after alpha-beta-depleted transplantation in children. A library of TCRbeta sequences, prepared with unique molecular identifiers, was generated. TCRdb re-called the PCR reads with MiXCR, one entry per CDR3 protein. This sample has roughly 610,000 distinct CDR3 sequences, with over 9.5% found just once. This clonotype was detected ten times or more. The V end was cut by 6 bases, the J end by 4 bases, with 15 bases between. This CDR3 spans 14 amino acids. This sample comprised PBMCs from the stem cell graft donor, obtained from the stem cell graft. The V and J genes are TRBV12-3 or TRBV12-4 and TRBJ2-5; TRBD2 is a possible D gene (6 bases). The TCR sequence derives from a human donor who donated a stem cell graft to a child with acute myeloid leukemia. CDR3 amino acids: CASSPPGVGETQYF. In nucleotides, the CDR3 is TGTGCCAGCAGCCCTCCGGGAGTTGGAGAGACCCAGTACTTC.